This T cell receptor beta chain is drawn from a study of spatial heterogeneity in lung cancer. Time point noted: sample taken at primary tumor resection. CDR3 size: 17 residues. Germline values: CDR1 SEHNR, CDR2 FQNEAQ (reference sequence). With 4 bases clipped from V and 1 base from J, the junction kept 8 bases outside the gene matches. This clonotype was counted at least ten times. Antigen specificity is unknown. Study-wide results and limits: Expanded intratumoral alpha and beta TCR counts tracked tumor mutation counts. Beta chains had an estimated 13% coverage of tumor T cells, and alpha chains had roughly 7%.

TCRdb fed the 5' RACE reads into MiXCR, producing one record per CDR3 protein. This sample has 13,000 or so distinct CDR3 sequences; under 6% occur once, and the top ten carry under 30%. The TCR originated in a male donor with early-stage non-small cell lung cancer. The sequencing here drew on lung tumor tissue, taken at surgery. This chain connects TRBV7-9 to TRBJ2-2; 8 positions match TRBD2. In DNA form, the CDR3 reads TGTGCCAGCAGCTCCAGCTTAGCGGGGCGGAACACCGGGGAGCTGTTTTTT. Protein product: CASSSSLAGRNTGELFF.